The 20 T cell receptor beta chains presented below share a single source sample, sequenced in a study of cytomegalovirus exposure and HLA in healthy donors. The PCR used 60 Vbeta and 13 Jbeta primers. TCRdb's table, derived via immunoSEQ multiplex PCR, lists solely in-frame clones and lacks some. The profile shows 150,000 to 250,000 clones, approximately 85% of them singletons. The sequenced sample was PBMCs. The origin of the receptors is a woman in her 50s in good health and CMV-seronegative.

This clone occurred a few times. CDR3 bases: TGTGCCAGTTTGACAGGGGGATCCTACGAGCAGTACTTC. Translated, it gives CASLTGGSYEQYF. The genes are TRBV13 and TRBJ2-7, with 9 nucleotides matching TRBD1. CDR1 is PRHDT and CDR2 is FYEKMQ in the germline V gene (reference sequence). This CDR3 is 13 amino acids long. Losses at the gene ends were 9 bases for V and 1 base for J; bases not matched to a gene: 4.

As concerns this clone: A junction end diverges from the germline sequence, so it may reflect a read error. The chain couples TRBV5-1 to TRBJ1-2; the D is unclear. The CDR3 covers 12 residues. Germline CDR1 and CDR2: SGHRS and YFSETQ. CDR3 amino acids: CDSLEMEYGYTF. Written as DNA, the CDR3 is TGCGACAGCTTAGAAATGGAGTATGGCTACACCTTC.

The V and J genes are TRBV19 and TRBJ1-4; D may be TRBD1 (5 bases). CDR1 and CDR2 (germline): LNHDA, SQIVND (reference sequence). Trimming stripped 10 bases from V and 2 bases from J, with 17 bases between. The CDR3 covers 15 residues. The CDR3 DNA sequence: TGTGCCACATCAAGCCAGGGACTGACTAATGAAAAACTGTTTTTT. It is translated as CATSSQGLTNEKLFF.

The V call is TRBV27, the J call TRBJ1-1; TRBD1 aligns across 7 bases. The CDR3 is 12 residues long. Trimming at V came to 4 bases and at J to 7 bases, leaving 3 bases not matched to a gene. Germline V gene data show CDR1 as MNHEY and CDR2 as SMNVEV (reference sequence). The CDR3 protein is CASSYRGDEAFF. CDR3 coding DNA: TGTGCCAGCAGTTACAGGGGCGATGAAGCTTTCTTT.

The chain combines TRBV7-5 with TRBJ2-1; TRBD2, the table's D call, was not compared with the DNA. TRBV7-5 is assigned pseudogene status. This CDR3 contains 14 residues. The CDR3 reads CVRSLTLASNEQFF. The CDR3 DNA reads TGTGTCAGAAGCTTAACCCTAGCGTCCAATGAGCAGTTCTTC.

The chain has TRBV6-5 and TRBJ1-3; the match to TRBD1 covers 10 bases. V lost 0 bases to trimming and J lost 3 bases; unmatched junction nucleotides: 2. The CDR3 has 16 residues. Germline V gene sequence: CDR1 MNHEY, CDR2 SVGAGI. In DNA form, the CDR3 reads TGTGCCAGCAGTTACTCGGGACAGGGGCATGGAAACACCATATATTTT. Its protein product is CASSYSGQGHGNTIYF.

The V gene is TRBV27, the J gene TRBJ1-4, with D possibly being TRBD1 (6 bases). CDR1 is MNHEY and CDR2 is SMNVEV in the germline V gene (reference sequence). The CDR3 consists of 16 residues. V was shortened by 5 bases and J by 4 bases, with 17 bases between the two germline ends. CDR3 bases: TGTGCCAGCAGTACCACCCCGGACAGCTATAATGAAAAACTGTTTTTT. Encoded protein: CASSTTPDSYNEKLFF.

The chain links TRBV28 to TRBJ1-4; 9 bases are shared with TRBD1. This CDR3 region has 16 residues. Trimming cost V 5 bases and J 8 bases; bases outside gene matches: 12. Germline V gene sequence: CDR1 MDHEN, CDR2 SYDVKM. The CDR3 DNA sequence: TGTGCCAGCAGTATTGGTGGGGGGACAGGGAGAGAAAAACTGTTTTTT. Translating gives CASSIGGGTGREKLFF.

This clone was detected once. V usage is TRBV28 and J usage is TRBJ1-2, with 9 nucleotides matching TRBD1. The CDR3 contains 16 residues. J gave up 6 bases and V 11 bases, and 19 bases lay outside the gene matches. Germline V gene data show CDR1 as MDHEN and CDR2 as SYDVKM. CDR3 amino acids: CAGRGTGPYPADGYTF. The CDR3 bases are TGTGCCGGGAGGGGGACAGGGCCGTATCCGGCGGATGGCTACACCTTC.

The V call is TRBV2, the J call TRBJ2-2; 8 nucleotides agree with TRBD1. With V trimmed by 3 bases and J by 5 bases, 11 bases remained unmatched. The CDR3 is made up of 17 amino acids. Germline CDR1 is SNHLY and CDR2 is FYNNEI. CDR3 residues: CASSDGQGRGRTGELFF. CDR3 DNA sequence: TGTGCCAGCAGTGATGGACAGGGCAGGGGAAGGACCGGGGAGCTGTTTTTT.

The chain couples TRBV7-9 to TRBJ2-7, with TRBD2 matching over 9 bases. Looked up from germline, CDR1 is SEHNR and CDR2 is FQNEAQ (reference sequence). This CDR3 is built from 12 residues. Unmatched junction bases numbered 3, after V lost 3 bases and J lost 9 bases. The CDR3 nucleotides are TGTGCCAGCAGCTTTAGCGGGAGTTTGCAGTACTTC. It yields the protein CASSFSGSLQYF.

This clone appeared once. The V gene is TRBV7-2, the J gene TRBJ2-1; 14 bases match TRBD2. The CDR3 totals 17 residues. Germline loops: CDR1 SGHTA, CDR2 FQGNSA. With 7 bases clipped from V and 7 bases from J, the junction kept 12 bases outside the gene matches. The CDR3: CASTQRGRTSGRNEQFF. CDR3 in DNA: TGTGCCAGCACCCAACGAGGGCGGACTAGCGGGAGGAATGAGCAGTTCTTC.

The CDR3 DNA reads TGTGCCTGGAGCCCGGTGGAGACTGAAGCTTTCTTT. Residues: CAWSPVETEAFF. This chain connects TRBV30 to TRBJ1-1; D is unresolved. V was pared by 3 bases and J by 5 bases, with 10 bases between. Germline V gives CDR1 GTSNPN, CDR2 SVGIG (reference sequence). The CDR3 is 12 residues long.

A word on this clone: A junction end diverges from the germline sequence, so it may reflect a read error. CDR3 DNA: TGTTCCAGCACGTCAACAGGGGAAATGTATCGCGAGCAGTACTTC. This sequence encodes CSSTSTGEMYREQYF. The chain combines TRBV7-9 with TRBJ2-7, with 7 bases matching TRBD1. CDR3 length equals 15 residues. The germline V gene encodes CDR1 SEHNR and CDR2 FQNEAQ (reference sequence).

The J gene is TRBJ1-3, the V gene TRBV11-2; unclear D gene. This CDR3 spans 15 amino acids. The germline gives CDR1 SGHAT, CDR2 FQNNGV. Trimming stripped 2 bases from V and 5 bases from J, with 13 bases between. This chain's CDR3 is CASSLNRRDRNTIYF. The CDR3 DNA reads as TGTGCCAGCAGCTTAAACCGGAGGGATCGAAACACCATATATTTT.

The chain carries TRBV27 and TRBJ2-5; D remains ambiguous. This CDR3 has 10 residues. V lost 10 bases to trimming and J lost 7 bases, with 10 bases between them. The germline CDR1 and CDR2 sequences are MNHEY and SMNVEV (reference sequence). The CDR3 region has the DNA TGTGCCATCCTCCACGGGACCCAGTACTTC. It codes for CAILHGTQYF.

The chain employs TRBV6-1 and TRBJ2-1; 8 bases agree with TRBD2. Trimming at V came to 8 bases and at J to 7 bases, leaving 4 bases not matched to a gene. Per germline, CDR1 MNHNS and CDR2 SASEGT. The CDR3 length is 12 residues. CDR3 amino acids: CASPRGVNEQFF. Written as DNA, the CDR3 is TGTGCCAGCCCGCGGGGGGTAAATGAGCAGTTCTTC.

The chain links TRBV29-1 to TRBJ1-2; 9 bases match TRBD1. CDR3 length: 15 amino acids. The V gene end was trimmed by 3 bases and the J gene end by 2 bases; junction bases not matched to a gene: 7. The germline V gene encodes CDR1 SQVTM and CDR2 ANQGSEA. CDR3 bases: TGCAGCGTTGACCCTGTGGGACAGGGCAACTATGGCTACACCTTC. Translation gives CSVDPVGQGNYGYTF. The variable domain in full, completed from reference TRBV29-1 and TRBJ1-2, reads SAVISQKPSRDICQRGTSLTIQCQVDSQVTMMFWYRQQPGQSLTLIATANQGSEATYESGFVIDKFPISRPNLTFSTLTVSNMSPEDSSIYLCSVDPVGQGNYGYTFGSGTRLTVV.

The V gene is TRBV5-4, the J gene TRBJ2-5, with D tentatively TRBD2 (5 bases). The CDR3 length is 15 residues. Germline loops: CDR1 SGHNT, CDR2 YYREEE (reference sequence). V shed 2 bases and J shed 0 bases, with 11 bases lying between them. The chain's CDR3 is CASSLRGINQETQYF. The DNA of the CDR3 is TGTGCCAGCAGCTTAAGAGGGATTAACCAAGAGACCCAGTACTTC. Full variable domain (outside the CDR3, taken from reference TRBV5-4 and TRBJ2-5): ETGVTQSPTHLIKTRGQQVTLRCSSQSGHNTVSWYQQALGQGPQFIFQYYREEENGRGNFPPRFSGLQFPNYSSELNVNALELDDSALYLCASSLRGINQETQYFGPGTRLLVL.

The V gene is TRBV5-6, the J gene TRBJ2-1; 9 nucleotides align to TRBD1. This CDR3 region has 15 residues. CDR1 is SGHDT and CDR2 is YYEEEE in the germline V gene. V lost 1 base, J lost 4 bases, and 3 bases stayed unmatched. CDR3 nucleotides: TGTGCCAGCAGCTTGTGGGGGACAGGGTACAATGAGCAGTTCTTC. It codes for CASSLWGTGYNEQFF.